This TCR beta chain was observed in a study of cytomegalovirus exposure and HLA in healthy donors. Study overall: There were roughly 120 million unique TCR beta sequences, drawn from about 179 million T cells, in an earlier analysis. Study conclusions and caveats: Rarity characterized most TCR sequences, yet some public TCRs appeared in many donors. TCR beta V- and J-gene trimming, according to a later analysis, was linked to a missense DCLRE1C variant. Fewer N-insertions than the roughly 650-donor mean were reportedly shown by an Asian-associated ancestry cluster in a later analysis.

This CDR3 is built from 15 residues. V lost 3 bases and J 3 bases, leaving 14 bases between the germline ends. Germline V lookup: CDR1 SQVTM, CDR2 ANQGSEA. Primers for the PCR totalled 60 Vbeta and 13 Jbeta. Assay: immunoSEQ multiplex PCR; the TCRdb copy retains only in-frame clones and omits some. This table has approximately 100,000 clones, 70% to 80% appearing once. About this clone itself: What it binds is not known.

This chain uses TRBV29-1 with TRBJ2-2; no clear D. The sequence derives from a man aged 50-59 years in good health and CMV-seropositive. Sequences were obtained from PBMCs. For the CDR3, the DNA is TGCAGCGTTGAGGGCGCCTCCCAGGACACCGGGGAGCTGTTTTTT. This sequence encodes CSVEGASQDTGELFF.